This T cell receptor beta chain was obtained from a study of blood T cell repertoires in COVID-19. Across the study: Collection of acute and convalescent COVID-19 samples took place in the United States, Italy and Spain. The analysed material was cDNA or gDNA that came from T cells, B-cell-depleted T cells, or PBMCs.

In the source study's methods: By means of reference gene primer amplification, nucleated cell counts were estimated. Generated by immunoSEQ multiplex PCR, the TCRdb table keeps only in-frame clones and is missing some. V and J calls and clone size are given by that table; D and trimming were obtained from the DNA. The sample lists some 14,000 clones, about 83% occurring once. The sequence was obtained from a human donor with active COVID-19. The donor label of this sample is uncertain. What was sequenced was peripheral blood.

CDR3 sequence reads: CASSVREGGLTDTQYF. The CDR3 DNA reads as TGTGCCAGCAGCGTGCGGGAGGGTGGGTTAACAGATACGCAGTATTTT. The J gene is TRBJ2-3, the V gene TRBV7-2; 9 positions agree with TRBD2. V shed 5 bases and J 3 bases; nucleotides not matched to a gene: 9. Germline V gene sequence: CDR1 SGHTA, CDR2 FQGNSA. There are 16 residues in the CDR3. Filled out from reference TRBV7-2 and TRBJ2-3, the complete variable domain reads GAGVSQSPSNKVTEKGKDVELRCDPISGHTALYWYRQSLGQGLEFLIYFQGNSAPDKSGLPSDRFSAERTGGSVSTLTIQRTQQEDSAVYLCASSVREGGLTDTQYFGPGTRLTVL.